This is a list of T cell receptor beta chains from one sample in a study of CD8 T cells in ankylosing spondylitis. A single record per CDR3 protein comes from TCRdb applying MiXCR to the 5' RACE reads. The sample holds roughly 350,000 distinct CDR3 sequences, 7% to 9% seen once. Material for sequencing was blood, either unsorted or a sorted T cell fraction (not recorded which). The source of these receptors is a male donor with ankylosing spondylitis. Both conserved end residues are part of each CDR3. Each record gives: V gene, D gene, clone size, J gene, CDR3 protein, CDR3 DNA. A D gene is named only where the DNA matches it firmly. Only part of the rows carry a size: once, few, many, or a class if the clone is expanded.

>TRBV6-5|-|many|TRBJ2-1
CASSYESTDNEQFF
TGTGCCAGCAGTTACGAGTCTACTGACAATGAGCAGTTCTTC
>TRBV7-9|TRBD2|few|TRBJ2-1
CASSSGLAGTFDEQFF
TGTGCCAGCAGCTCGGGACTAGCGGGAACCTTCGATGAGCAGTTCTTC
>TRBV28|TRBD1|few|TRBJ2-1
CASRRTGVSEQFF
TGTGCCAGCAGAAGGACAGGGGTGAGTGAGCAGTTCTTC
>TRBV28|TRBD2|-|TRBJ2-5
CASSLPTSGEETQYF
TGTGCCAGCAGTCTCCCGACTAGCGGGGAAGAGACCCAGTACTTC
>TRBV20-1|-|-|TRBJ2-1
CSAETLRAYNEQFF
TGCAGTGCTGAGACACTCAGGGCCTACAATGAGCAGTTCTTC
>TRBV6-1|TRBD1|-|TRBJ1-6
CASRATGGGSPLHF
TGTGCCAGCAGAGCCACAGGGGGCGGTTCACCCCTCCACTTT
>TRBV28|TRBD1|many|TRBJ1-1
CASSQGGSDNTEAFF
TGTGCCAGCAGTCAAGGGGGCTCTGATAACACTGAAGCTTTCTTT
>TRBV6-2/TRBV6-3|-|-|TRBJ2-5
CASSATEQETQYF
TGTGCCAGCAGCGCGACTGAACAAGAGACCCAGTACTTC
>TRBV7-8|TRBD2|many|TRBJ2-2
CASSLVGGRTPRGELFF
TGTGCCAGCAGCTTAGTTGGCGGGAGGACCCCAAGGGGGGAGCTGTTTTTT
>TRBV5-1|-|many|TRBJ2-7
CASSSTSYEQYF
TGTGCCAGCAGTTCGACTAGCTACGAGCAGTACTTC
>TRBV12-3/TRBV12-4|-|-|TRBJ1-5
CASRFRGALDQPQHF
TGTGCCAGCAGGTTTAGGGGGGCTCTCGATCAGCCCCAGCATTTT
>TRBV5-8|TRBD1|few|TRBJ1-2
CASSRRGQRANYGYTF
TGTGCCAGCAGCCGTAGGGGACAGAGAGCTAACTATGGCTACACCTTC
>TRBV10-3|-|-|TRBJ1-1
CAIRNDQGYTEAFF
TGTGCCATCAGAAACGACCAGGGGTACACTGAAGCTTTCTTT
>TRBV7-2|-|-|TRBJ1-1
CASSLVYREAFF
TGTGCCAGCAGCTTAGTGTACAGGGAAGCTTTCTTT
>TRBV5-1|TRBD2|many|TRBJ2-5
CASSLSSRTSGSVTQYF
TGCGCCAGCAGCTTAAGTTCAAGGACTAGCGGGAGCGTGACCCAGTACTTC
>TRBV24-1|TRBD2|-|TRBJ2-1
CATSDSRLAGVFHEQFF
TGTGCCACCAGTGATTCCCGCCTAGCGGGAGTGTTCCATGAGCAGTTCTTC
>TRBV20-1|-|-|TRBJ2-5
CSVQPPVGAGETQYF
TGCAGTGTCCAACCCCCCGTTGGGGCGGGGGAGACCCAGTACTTC
>TRBV5-1|TRBD2|-|TRBJ2-7
CASSLALTAGDFEQYF
TGCGCCAGCAGCTTGGCCCTAACCGCGGGAGATTTCGAGCAGTACTTC
>TRBV2|-|few|TRBJ1-1
CASRGPGAFF
TGTGCCAGCCGAGGCCCTGGTGCTTTCTTT
>TRBV11-1|-|few|TRBJ2-4
CASSLAGFTVGAKNIQYF
TGTGCCAGCAGCTTAGCGGGATTCACAGTCGGGGCCAAAAACATTCAGTACTTC
>TRBV14|-|many|TRBJ2-2
CASSQARGSGELFF
TGTGCCAGCAGCCAAGCCAGGGGATCCGGGGAGCTGTTTTTT
>TRBV29-1|-|few|TRBJ1-5
CSAGGGGRPQHF
TGCAGCGCCGGGGGGGGGGGACGCCCCCAGCATTTT
>TRBV6-1|TRBD1|-|TRBJ1-5
CASRRDSSFNQPQHF
TGTGCCAGCAGGAGGGACAGCTCTTTCAATCAGCCCCAGCATTTT
>TRBV5-1|-|many|TRBJ2-3
CASSLLAGTDTQYF
TGCGCCAGCAGCTTGCTAGCCGGCACAGATACGCAGTATTTT
>TRBV7-2|TRBD2|few|TRBJ2-5
CASSPTSGRTQYF
TGTGCCAGCAGCCCAACTAGCGGGAGAACCCAGTACTTC
>TRBV7-9|TRBD2|-|TRBJ2-1
CASLIAGGFDEQFF
TGTGCCAGCCTAATAGCGGGAGGCTTCGACGAGCAGTTCTTC
>TRBV9|-|-|TRBJ2-2
CASSVWDTGELFF
TGTGCCAGCAGCGTATGGGACACCGGGGAGCTGTTTTTT
>TRBV10-3|TRBD2|few|TRBJ2-2
CAIRRTSGETNTGELFF
TGTGCCATCAGGCGGACTAGCGGAGAAACGAACACCGGGGAGCTGTTTTTT
>TRBV12-3/TRBV12-4|-|many|TRBJ2-2
CASSFTGTDGELFF
TGTGCCAGCAGTTTTACGGGGACGGACGGGGAGCTGTTTTTT
>TRBV12-3/TRBV12-4|TRBD1|few|TRBJ2-5
CASSLRDRPKETQYF
TGTGCCAGCAGTTTAAGGGACAGGCCGAAGGAGACCCAGTACTTC
>TRBV4-2|-|many|TRBJ2-3
CASSPHQDRNTDTQYF
TGTGCCAGCAGCCCACACCAGGACCGAAACACAGATACGCAGTATTTT
>TRBV5-6|-|-|TRBJ2-7
CASSLEVSEQAYEQYF
TGTGCCAGCAGCTTGGAGGTTTCGGAACAAGCCTACGAGCAGTACTTC
>TRBV12-3/TRBV12-4|-|many|TRBJ2-5
CASSPQMIETQYF
TGTGCCAGCAGTCCCCAGATGATAGAGACCCAGTACTTC
>TRBV7-9|-|many|TRBJ2-7
CASSPLKGYSYEQYF
TGTGCCAGCAGCCCCCTGAAGGGATATTCCTACGAGCAGTACTTC
>TRBV20-1|-|-|TRBJ2-3
CSASLGDTQYF
TGCAGTGCTAGTCTGGGAGATACGCAGTATTTT
>TRBV6-2/TRBV6-3|TRBD2|-|TRBJ2-7
CASSSSGREQYF
TGTGCCAGCAGTTCTAGCGGGAGGGAGCAGTACTTC
>TRBV3-1|-|-|TRBJ2-1
CASSQGAGWQISYNEQFF
TGTGCCAGCAGCCAAGGGGCCGGATGGCAGATCTCCTACAATGAGCAGTTCTTC
>TRBV20-1|TRBD2|-|TRBJ2-7
CSANNLLAGAYEQYF
TGCAGTGCTAACAACTTGTTAGCGGGGGCCTACGAGCAGTACTTC
>TRBV5-5|-|-|TRBJ2-1
CASSLAQSAYNEQFF
TGTGCCAGCAGCTTGGCTCAAAGCGCCTACAATGAGCAGTTCTTC